This TCR beta chain comes out of a study of cytomegalovirus exposure and HLA in healthy donors. Study-level results: The majority of CMV-associated TCR beta chains were reported as apparently HLA-restricted in a later analysis. A later analysis linked a missense variant in DCLRE1C to the trimming of TCR beta V and J genes. It was likely that a cluster of highly shared sequence variants was a sequencing artifact.

This clone was recorded a few times. Its antigen is unknown. The CDR3 has 11 amino acids. V lost 7 bases and J 4 bases, leaving 6 bases between the germline ends. Germline V gives CDR1 MNHEY, CDR2 SMNVEV (reference sequence). The PCR used 60 Vbeta and 13 Jbeta primers. Libraries were prepared by immunoSEQ multiplex PCR; TCRdb keeps only in-frame clonotypes and omits some of them. The repertoire holds approximately 90,000 clones, over 65% seen once, with about 3.3% in the top ten. The chain recombines TRBV27 with TRBJ2-3, with D hard to call. The sample comprised PBMCs. This receptor was obtained from a man in his forties or fifties in good health and CMV-seronegative. In nucleotides, the CDR3 is TGTGCCAGCACCCGAGCAGATACGCAGTATTTT. Amino acid sequence: CASTRADTQYF.